This entry features one TCR beta chain sequence. This sample was included in a study of technical replicates of blood from a few donors. The table came from immunoSEQ multiplex PCR; TCRdb's copy has only in-frame clones and leaves some out. Of 95,000 to 100,000 clones in the sample, 90% to 97% were seen once. The receptor's source is a human donor in good health. The specimen sequenced was T cells isolated from PBMCs.

Here the CDR3 reads CSVNGRDEQYF. CDR3 DNA sequence: TGCAGTGTGAACGGGAGGGACGAGCAGTACTTC. The chain links TRBV20-1 to TRBJ2-7; 8 bases line up with TRBD2. The CDR3 sequence is 11 residues long. Germline CDR1 is DFQATT and CDR2 is SNEGSKA (reference sequence). J was trimmed by 5 bases and V by 7 bases; bases with no gene match: 4.